A single sample is the source of the 16 T cell receptor beta chains below, sequenced in a study of blood T cells in healthy people across ages. It was with a sample-barcoded 5' primer and a J-beta primer mix that a second PCR of roughly 6 to 11 cycles was run. TCRdb reanalysed the 5' RACE reads using MiXCR and keeps one entry per CDR3 protein. Here the sample spans approximately 800,000 distinct CDR3 sequences, 58% being singletons. Material for sequencing was blood. The receptor source for this set is a man under 40 in good health.

The genes are TRBV9 and TRBJ2-3, with a tentative D call TRBD2 (6 bases). The CDR3 loop spans 14 amino acids. CDR1 is SGDLS and CDR2 is YYNGEE in the germline V gene. V lost 3 bases, J lost 5 bases, and 13 bases lay in between. CDR3 DNA: TGTGCCAGCAGCGCGACTAGTCTGGTAGATACGCAGTATTTT. This translates into CASSATSLVDTQYF.

Worth noting for this clonotype: The junction shows a germline mismatch at one end, possibly a read error. The chain carries TRBV2 and TRBJ2-2; D may match TRBD1 or TRBD2 (5 bases each). Germline CDR1 and CDR2: SNHLY and FYNNEI. The CDR3 totals 14 residues. The CDR3: CASTTGANTGEPFF. The CDR3 DNA reads as TGTGCCAGCACCACAGGCGCGAACACCGGGGAGCCGTTTTTT.

This clonotype was detected a few times. V usage is TRBV20-1 and J usage is TRBJ2-3; D gene unclear. Germline CDR1 and CDR2: DFQATT and SNEGSKA (reference sequence). The CDR3 consists of 11 residues. The V end was cut by 5 bases, the J end by 8 bases, with 11 bases between. The CDR3 here is CSAPRGRTQYF. For the CDR3, the DNA is TGCAGTGCTCCTAGAGGTCGTACGCAGTATTTT.

The chain carries TRBV2 and TRBJ2-7, with D perhaps matching TRBD1 or TRBD2 (5 bases each). The J call may be in error: the DNA end matches TRBJ2-5 better. CDR1 is SNHLY and CDR2 is FYNNEI in the germline V gene. This CDR3 has 14 residues. The CDR3 spells CASRVARGEETQYF. CDR3 in DNA: TGTGCCAGCCGAGTAGCGAGAGGGGAAGAGACCCAGTACTTC.

The chain joins TRBV5-1 to TRBJ2-1; a possible D gene is TRBD1 (6 bases). Germline V lookup: CDR1 SGHRS, CDR2 YFSETQ. This CDR3 spans 15 amino acids. Between the trimmed V and J ends, which lost 1 base and 8 bases, there was a span of 16 bases. This chain's CDR3 is CASSLLQGIGYEQFF. The CDR3 region has the DNA TGCGCCAGCAGCTTGTTACAGGGAATCGGATATGAGCAGTTCTTC.

The genes are TRBV11-2 and TRBJ1-5, with D unresolved. The CDR3 sequence is 13 residues long. V dropped 5 bases and J dropped 6 bases, with 11 bases sitting between them. Germline values: CDR1 SGHAT, CDR2 FQNNGV. In DNA, the CDR3 is TGTGCCAGCAGCCCGGGGATTCTTCAGCCCCAGCATTTT. Translated, it gives CASSPGILQPQHF.

J is TRBJ2-1 and V is TRBV18; 8 bases match TRBD2. The CDR3 loop spans 16 amino acids. Germline V gene data show CDR1 as KGHSH and CDR2 as LQKENI. J gave up 5 bases and V 0 bases, and 6 bases lay outside the gene matches. The CDR3 here is CASSPPGLGPNNEQFF. In DNA form, the CDR3 reads TGTGCCAGCTCACCACCGGGACTAGGGCCCAACAATGAGCAGTTCTTC.

This clonotype was counted only a few times. The J gene is TRBJ2-7, the V gene TRBV9; 8 bases agree with TRBD2. The V and J ends lost 0 bases and 0 bases, in that order; junction bases with no gene match: 5. The CDR3 consists of 16 residues. Per germline, CDR1 SGDLS and CDR2 YYNGEE. The DNA for the CDR3 is TGTGCCAGCAGCGTAGGGACCGGGAGGGCCTCCTACGAGCAGTACTTC. The encoded protein is CASSVGTGRASYEQYF.

DNA of the CDR3: TGCGCCAGCAGCTTGGACGGGGGGGGCAGAAATGAGCAGTTCTTC. Translating gives CASSLDGGGRNEQFF. The rearrangement uses TRBV5-1 and TRBJ2-1; 8 nucleotides align to TRBD2. Germline V gene sequence: CDR1 SGHRS, CDR2 YFSETQ. V gave up 0 bases and J gave up 7 bases; unmatched junction bases: 6. This CDR3 comprises 15 residues.

In its sample, this clonotype was seen a few times. This chain links TRBV7-2 with TRBJ1-2; D possibly corresponds to TRBD1 (5 bases). The V gene's germline CDR1 is SGHTA and CDR2 FQGNSA. The CDR3 has 15 amino acids. Trimming left V 4 bases short and J 7 bases short, with 19 bases between. The CDR3 loop reads CASSSPNSGFGGYTF. The CDR3 DNA reads TGTGCCAGCAGCTCCCCTAACTCAGGGTTTGGTGGCTACACCTTC.

This clonotype showed up just a few times. The chain combines TRBV28 with TRBJ2-5; D might be TRBD1 (6 bases). The V gene's germline CDR1 is MDHEN and CDR2 SYDVKM. V was pared by 6 bases and J by 4 bases, with 15 bases between. The CDR3 is 14 residues long. The CDR3 loop reads CASRKPGDGETQYF. The CDR3 region has the DNA TGTGCCAGCAGAAAACCAGGGGACGGAGAGACCCAGTACTTC.

The chain has TRBV10-3 and TRBJ2-3; perhaps TRBD2 as D (6 bases). Looked up from germline, CDR1 is ENHRY and CDR2 is SYGVKD. The CDR3 is made up of 14 amino acids. Trimming took off 9 bases at V and 1 base at J, with 14 bases between the two ends. The CDR3 sequence: CAISRDSGTDTQYF. The CDR3 DNA is TGTGCCATTTCCCGGGACTCCGGCACAGATACGCAGTATTTT.

The chain joins TRBV30 to TRBJ2-1; no clear D. Germline CDR1 and CDR2: GTSNPN and SVGIG (reference sequence). Deletions cut 1 base from V and 3 bases from J, with 1 base between. CDR3 length: 11 amino acids. The CDR3 DNA reads as TGTGCCTGGAGTGGCTACAATGAGCAGTTCTTC. Protein sequence: CAWSGYNEQFF.

The chain joins TRBV6-6 to TRBJ2-3, with D unresolved. This CDR3 has 13 amino acids. The ends were cut back, 2 bases at V and 6 bases at J, with 9 bases in the middle. CDR1 and CDR2 (germline): MNHNY, SVGAGI (reference sequence). The CDR3 bases are TGTGCCAGCAGTTACGGGGTCGGGGATACGCAGTATTTT. This codes for CASSYGVGDTQYF.

This clonotype was recorded a few times. J is TRBJ2-1 and V is TRBV29-1, with 8 bases identical to TRBD2. The CDR3 extends over 13 amino acids. Germline-derived CDR1 and CDR2 are SQVTM and ANQGSEA. Trimming took 4 bases from V and 7 from J; bases not matched to a gene: 6. This CDR3 reads CSVGVSGENEQFF. For the CDR3, the DNA is TGCAGCGTTGGTGTTAGCGGGGAGAATGAGCAGTTCTTC.

This chain uses TRBV9 with TRBJ2-1, with D unclear. The V end lost 0 bases, the J end lost 2 bases, and 12 bases lay between the germline ends. This CDR3 region has 16 residues. The germline V gene encodes CDR1 SGDLS and CDR2 YYNGEE. The CDR3 DNA reads TGTGCCAGCAGCGTAGGCGGCTGGAATACCTACAATGAGCAGTTCTTC. Protein sequence: CASSVGGWNTYNEQFF.